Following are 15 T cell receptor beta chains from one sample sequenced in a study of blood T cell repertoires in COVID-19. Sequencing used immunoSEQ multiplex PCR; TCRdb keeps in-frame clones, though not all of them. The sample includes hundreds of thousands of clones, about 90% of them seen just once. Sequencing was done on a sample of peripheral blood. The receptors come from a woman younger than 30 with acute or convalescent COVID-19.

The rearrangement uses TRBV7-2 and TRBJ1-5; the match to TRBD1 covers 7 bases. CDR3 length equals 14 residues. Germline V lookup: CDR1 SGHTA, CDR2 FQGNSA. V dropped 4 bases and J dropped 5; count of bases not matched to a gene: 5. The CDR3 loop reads CASSSNRGHQPQHF. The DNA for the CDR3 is TGTGCCAGCAGCTCGAACAGGGGCCATCAGCCCCAGCATTTT.

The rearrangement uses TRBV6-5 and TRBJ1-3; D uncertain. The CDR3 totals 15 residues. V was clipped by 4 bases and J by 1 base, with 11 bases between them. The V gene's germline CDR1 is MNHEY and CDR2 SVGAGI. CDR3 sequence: CASSLEFRSGNTIYF. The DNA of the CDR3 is TGTGCCAGCAGTTTGGAGTTTCGTTCTGGAAACACCATATATTTT.

CDR3 sequence (DNA): TGTGCCAGCAGCGACGGAGGGACAGTTTTCTACAATGAGCAGTTCTTC. Its protein product is CASSDGGTVFYNEQFF. The chain is built from TRBV9 and TRBJ2-1; possible D gene TRBD1, 7 bases. The ends were cut back, 3 bases at V and 3 bases at J, with 16 bases in the middle. The CDR3 has 16 residues. The germline V gene encodes CDR1 SGDLS and CDR2 YYNGEE.

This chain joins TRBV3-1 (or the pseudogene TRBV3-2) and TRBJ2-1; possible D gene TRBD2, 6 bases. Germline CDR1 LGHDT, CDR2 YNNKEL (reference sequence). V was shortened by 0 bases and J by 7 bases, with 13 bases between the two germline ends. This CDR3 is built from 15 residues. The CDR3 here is CASSQEGAGTNEQFF. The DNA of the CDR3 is TGTGCCAGCAGCCAAGAGGGCGCAGGGACTAATGAGCAGTTCTTC.

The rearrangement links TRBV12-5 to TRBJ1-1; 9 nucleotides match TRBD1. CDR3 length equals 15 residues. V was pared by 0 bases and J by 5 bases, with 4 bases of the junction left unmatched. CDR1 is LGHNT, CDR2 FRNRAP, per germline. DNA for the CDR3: TGTGCTAGTGGTTTGGTCGACAGGGGGAAGACTGAAGCTTTCTTT. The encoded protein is CASGLVDRGKTEAFF.

The CDR3 spells CASSIGRGLGQPQHF. The CDR3 DNA reads as TGTGCCAGCAGTATTGGCAGGGGGCTCGGTCAGCCCCAGCATTTT. The gene calls are TRBV6-5 and TRBJ1-5, with 8 bases that match TRBD1. CDR1 MNHEY and CDR2 SVGAGI come from the germline V gene. The CDR3 length is 15 residues. Trimming took 5 bases from V and 6 from J; bases not matched to a gene: 9.

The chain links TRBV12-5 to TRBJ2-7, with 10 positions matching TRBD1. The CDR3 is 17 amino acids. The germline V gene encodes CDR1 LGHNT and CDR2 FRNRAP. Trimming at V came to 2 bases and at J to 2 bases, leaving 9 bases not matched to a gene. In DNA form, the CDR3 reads TGTGCTAGTGGTTTGTCCCTAACGGACAGGGGGACCTACGAGCAGTACTTC. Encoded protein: CASGLSLTDRGTYEQYF.

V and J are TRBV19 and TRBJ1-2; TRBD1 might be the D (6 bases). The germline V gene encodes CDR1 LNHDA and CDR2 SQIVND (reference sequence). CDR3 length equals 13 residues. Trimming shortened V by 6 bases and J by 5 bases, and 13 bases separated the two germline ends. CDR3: CASSGGQLYGYTF. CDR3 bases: TGTGCCAGTAGCGGTGGACAGCTTTATGGCTACACCTTC.

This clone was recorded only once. The CDR3 region is CASSQTRGTGEQYF. Written as DNA, the CDR3 is TGTGCCAGCAGCCAAACCCGGGGTACGGGAGAGCAGTACTTC. The chain links TRBV14 to TRBJ2-7, with D possibly being TRBD2 (5 bases). CDR1 is SGHDN, CDR2 FVKESK, per germline. Trimming removed 2 bases from V and 7 bases from J, with 15 bases in between. This CDR3 region has 14 residues.

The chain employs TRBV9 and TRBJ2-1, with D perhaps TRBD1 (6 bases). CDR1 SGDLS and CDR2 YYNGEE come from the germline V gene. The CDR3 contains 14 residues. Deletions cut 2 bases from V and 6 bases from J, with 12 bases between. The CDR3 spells CASSVSKQGNEQFF. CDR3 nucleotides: TGTGCCAGCAGCGTCTCGAAACAGGGCAATGAGCAGTTCTTC.

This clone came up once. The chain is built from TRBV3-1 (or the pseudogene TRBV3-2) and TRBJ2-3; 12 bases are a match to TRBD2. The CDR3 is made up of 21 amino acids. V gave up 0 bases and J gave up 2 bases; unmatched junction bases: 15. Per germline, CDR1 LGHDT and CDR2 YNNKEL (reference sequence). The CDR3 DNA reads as TGTGCCAGCAGCCAAGAATCTGCTCTCCTTACTAGCGGGGGGTTCACAGATACGCAGTATTTT. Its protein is CASSQESALLTSGGFTDTQYF.

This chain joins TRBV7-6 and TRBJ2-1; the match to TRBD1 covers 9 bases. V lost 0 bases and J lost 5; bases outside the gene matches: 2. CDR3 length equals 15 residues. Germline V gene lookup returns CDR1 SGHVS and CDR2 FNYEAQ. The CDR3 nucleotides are TGTGCCAGCAGCTTAGCCGGGACAGGGAACAATGAGCAGTTCTTC. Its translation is CASSLAGTGNNEQFF.

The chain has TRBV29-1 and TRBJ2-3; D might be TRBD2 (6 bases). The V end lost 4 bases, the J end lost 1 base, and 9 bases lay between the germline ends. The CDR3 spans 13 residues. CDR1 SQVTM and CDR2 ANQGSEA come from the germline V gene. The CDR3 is CSVGRVGTDTQYF. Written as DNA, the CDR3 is TGCAGCGTTGGGAGGGTCGGCACAGATACGCAGTATTTT.

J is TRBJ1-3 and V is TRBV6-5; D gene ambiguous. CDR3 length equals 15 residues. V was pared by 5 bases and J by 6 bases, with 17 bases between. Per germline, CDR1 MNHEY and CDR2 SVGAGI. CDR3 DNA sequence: TGTGCCAGCAGTCCGGCGGGTGCCGGGGAAAACACCATATATTTT. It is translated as CASSPAGAGENTIYF.

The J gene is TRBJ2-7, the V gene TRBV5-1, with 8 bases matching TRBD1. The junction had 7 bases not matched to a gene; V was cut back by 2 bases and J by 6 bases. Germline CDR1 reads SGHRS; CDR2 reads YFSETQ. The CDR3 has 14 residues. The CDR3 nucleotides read TGCGCCAGCAGCTTACTGGACAGGGCGGTCGAGCAGTACTTC. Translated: CASSLLDRAVEQYF.